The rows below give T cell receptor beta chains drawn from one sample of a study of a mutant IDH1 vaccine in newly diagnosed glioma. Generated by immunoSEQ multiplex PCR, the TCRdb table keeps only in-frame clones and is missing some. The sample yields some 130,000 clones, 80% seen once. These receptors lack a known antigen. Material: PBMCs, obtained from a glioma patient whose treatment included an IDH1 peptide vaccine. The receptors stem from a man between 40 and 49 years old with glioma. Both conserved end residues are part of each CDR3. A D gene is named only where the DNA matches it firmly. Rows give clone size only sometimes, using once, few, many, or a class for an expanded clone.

CDR3nt: TGTGCCAGCAGCAAGCGGGACAGTAGCACAGATACGCAGTATTTT
CDR3aa: CASSKRDSSTDTQYF
abundance: .
v_gene: TRBV9
j_gene: TRBJ2-3
len: 15
d_gene: .

CDR3nt: TGTGCCATCACCGACAGGCCCGGGGGCCAGCCCCAGCATTTT
CDR3aa: CAITDRPGGQPQHF
abundance: few
v_gene: TRBV10-3
j_gene: TRBJ1-5
len: 14
d_gene: .

CDR3nt: TGTGCCAGTAGTATCCTGGGGATGGTAGATGGCTACACCTTC
CDR3aa: CASSILGMVDGYTF
abundance: .
v_gene: TRBV19
j_gene: TRBJ1-2
len: 14
d_gene: .

CDR3nt: TGCGCCAGCAGCAGTAATTTGGCAGGGTTGAGTAGTCTGGGAAACACCATATATTTT
CDR3aa: CASSSNLAGLSSLGNTIYF
abundance: .
v_gene: TRBV5-1
j_gene: TRBJ1-3
len: 19
d_gene: .

CDR3nt: TGTGCCAGCAGCTGGCTAATAGCGGGAAGCTCCTACAATGAGCAGTTCTTC
CDR3aa: CASSWLIAGSSYNEQFF
abundance: .
v_gene: TRBV5-4
j_gene: TRBJ2-1
len: 17
d_gene: TRBD2

CDR3nt: TGTGCCAGCAGCCCGGGACAGGGCTCGAACTATGGCTACACCTTC
CDR3aa: CASSPGQGSNYGYTF
abundance: .
v_gene: TRBV5-6
j_gene: TRBJ1-2
len: 15
d_gene: TRBD1

CDR3nt: TGTGCCAGCAGCTTAGCGGGCGGCGGGAGACCCTTGGAGACCCAGTACTTC
CDR3aa: CASSLAGGGRPLETQYF
abundance: .
v_gene: TRBV7-2
j_gene: TRBJ2-5
len: 17
d_gene: TRBD2

CDR3nt: TGTGCCAGCAGCCGAGGGACCTACGAGCAGTACTTC
CDR3aa: CASSRGTYEQYF
abundance: .
v_gene: TRBV28
j_gene: TRBJ2-7
len: 12
d_gene: .

CDR3nt: TGTGCCAGCAGCGCCCCCAGCAATGAGCAGTTCTTC
CDR3aa: CASSAPSNEQFF
abundance: .
v_gene: TRBV7-2
j_gene: TRBJ2-1
len: 12
d_gene: .

CDR3nt: TGTGCTAGCAGCACCGGGACACCGATCAATCAGCCCCAGCATTTT
CDR3aa: CASSTGTPINQPQHF
abundance: once
v_gene: TRBV7-7
j_gene: TRBJ1-5
len: 15
d_gene: .

CDR3nt: TGTGCCAGTAGTAATTGGGGCACAGATACGCAGTATTTT
CDR3aa: CASSNWGTDTQYF
abundance: once
v_gene: TRBV19
j_gene: TRBJ2-3
len: 13
d_gene: .

CDR3nt: TGTGCCAGCAGTTTGGTTAGGTTAGAGGGCAATCAGCCCCAGCATTTT
CDR3aa: CASSLVRLEGNQPQHF
abundance: .
v_gene: TRBV28
j_gene: TRBJ1-5
len: 16
d_gene: .

CDR3nt: TGTGCCAGTAGTGCCGGGACAGTGCCGGACACTGAAGCTTTCTTT
CDR3aa: CASSAGTVPDTEAFF
abundance: .
v_gene: TRBV19
j_gene: TRBJ1-1
len: 15
d_gene: TRBD1

CDR3nt: TGTGCCAGCAGCTCCGGGCCCTCACTTATCCCAAACTATGGCTACACCTTC
CDR3aa: CASSSGPSLIPNYGYTF
abundance: once
v_gene: TRBV7-8
j_gene: TRBJ1-2
len: 17
d_gene: .

CDR3nt: TGTGCCAGCAGCTTTACATGGGCTAAAGAAAAACTGTTTTTT
CDR3aa: CASSFTWAKEKLFF
abundance: .
v_gene: TRBV5-4
j_gene: TRBJ1-4
len: 14
d_gene: .

CDR3nt: TGTGCCAGCTTCTCCCTTTCGGGGGGATACTACGAGCAGTACTTC
CDR3aa: CASFSLSGGYYEQYF
abundance: .
v_gene: TRBV6-1
j_gene: TRBJ2-7
len: 15
d_gene: TRBD2

CDR3nt: TGCGCCAGCAGCCAAGATAGGAGGAACATGGGCCAGGGAAGCTACGAGCAGTACTTC
CDR3aa: CASSQDRRNMGQGSYEQYF
abundance: .
v_gene: TRBV4-3
j_gene: TRBJ2-7
len: 19
d_gene: .

CDR3nt: TGTGCCAGCAGCTTAACTAGGGGTTCTGGAAACACCATATATTTT
CDR3aa: CASSLTRGSGNTIYF
abundance: .
v_gene: TRBV11-2
j_gene: TRBJ1-3
len: 15
d_gene: .

CDR3nt: TGTGCCTACTCCCAGGGGAATTCACCCCTCCACTTT
CDR3aa: CAYSQGNSPLHF
abundance: .
v_gene: TRBV6-6
j_gene: TRBJ1-6
len: 12
d_gene: .

CDR3nt: TGTGCCAGCAGCCCGACAGCCACCTCCTACGAGCAGTACTTC
CDR3aa: CASSPTATSYEQYF
abundance: .
v_gene: TRBV7-6
j_gene: TRBJ2-7
len: 14
d_gene: .

CDR3nt: TGTGCCAGCAGTGTCTCTTCTCAAAGCATCTCTGGAAACACCATATATTTT
CDR3aa: CASSVSSQSISGNTIYF
abundance: medium-sized
v_gene: TRBV2
j_gene: TRBJ1-3
len: 17
d_gene: .

CDR3nt: TGTGCCAGCAGCTTAGAGGGCGGGGGCCCAGATACGCAGTATTTT
CDR3aa: CASSLEGGGPDTQYF
abundance: .
v_gene: TRBV7-2
j_gene: TRBJ2-3
len: 15
d_gene: .

CDR3nt: TGTGCCAGCAGTGTCGCCGCTGGCTACACCTTC
CDR3aa: CASSVAAGYTF
abundance: .
v_gene: TRBV25-1
j_gene: TRBJ1-2
len: 11
d_gene: .